This TCR beta chain comes out of a study of blood T cells in healthy people across ages. Study outcomes and limitations: The study lacked donor CMV status, which possibly confounded expanded clonotype changes.

This clonotype has just a few counts. Its antigen remains unknown. A second about 6 to 12 cycle PCR used barcoded and J-beta primers. Each cDNA molecule was tagged by a template-switch adaptor that had 12 random nucleotides. TCRdb ran MiXCR on the 5' RACE reads and lists one entry per CDR3 protein. Among about 290,000 distinct CDR3 sequences listed, 27% were seen once. Every sample gave at least 5 micrograms of total RNA when it was extracted. Sequenced input: blood. This clonotype was sampled from a woman in her 70s in good health.

DNA of the CDR3: TGTGCCAGCAGTCCTCCCGCCCAAGGGTCCTACGAGCAGTACTTC. It is translated as CASSPPAQGSYEQYF. V usage is TRBV28 and J usage is TRBJ2-7, with D hard to call. V was pared by 5 bases and J by 1 base, with 15 bases between. Germline V lookup: CDR1 MDHEN, CDR2 SYDVKM. The CDR3 totals 15 residues.